This T cell receptor (beta chain) was retrieved from a study of beta chain features in type 1 diabetes. The CDR3 length is 14 residues. Germline V gene lookup returns CDR1 KGHSH and CDR2 LQKENI. V shed 3 bases and J shed 3 bases, with 11 bases lying between them. Of the isolated RNA, all was reverse transcribed, and so the sequenced material was expressed TCRB transcripts. Method: immunoSEQ multiplex PCR; TCRdb's copy keeps in-frame clones and lacks some. The repertoire has 620,000 or so clones, 15% to 18% of them found once; the top ten carry approximately 0.099%. The chain links TRBV18 to TRBJ2-5; no firm D call. The material sequenced was naive CD4+ T cells from blood. The receptor was isolated from a man aged 18 to 35 in good health. The CDR3 sequence: CASSPVQVEETQYF. The CDR3 coding sequence is TGTGCCAGCTCACCGGTTCAAGTAGAAGAGACCCAGTACTTC.